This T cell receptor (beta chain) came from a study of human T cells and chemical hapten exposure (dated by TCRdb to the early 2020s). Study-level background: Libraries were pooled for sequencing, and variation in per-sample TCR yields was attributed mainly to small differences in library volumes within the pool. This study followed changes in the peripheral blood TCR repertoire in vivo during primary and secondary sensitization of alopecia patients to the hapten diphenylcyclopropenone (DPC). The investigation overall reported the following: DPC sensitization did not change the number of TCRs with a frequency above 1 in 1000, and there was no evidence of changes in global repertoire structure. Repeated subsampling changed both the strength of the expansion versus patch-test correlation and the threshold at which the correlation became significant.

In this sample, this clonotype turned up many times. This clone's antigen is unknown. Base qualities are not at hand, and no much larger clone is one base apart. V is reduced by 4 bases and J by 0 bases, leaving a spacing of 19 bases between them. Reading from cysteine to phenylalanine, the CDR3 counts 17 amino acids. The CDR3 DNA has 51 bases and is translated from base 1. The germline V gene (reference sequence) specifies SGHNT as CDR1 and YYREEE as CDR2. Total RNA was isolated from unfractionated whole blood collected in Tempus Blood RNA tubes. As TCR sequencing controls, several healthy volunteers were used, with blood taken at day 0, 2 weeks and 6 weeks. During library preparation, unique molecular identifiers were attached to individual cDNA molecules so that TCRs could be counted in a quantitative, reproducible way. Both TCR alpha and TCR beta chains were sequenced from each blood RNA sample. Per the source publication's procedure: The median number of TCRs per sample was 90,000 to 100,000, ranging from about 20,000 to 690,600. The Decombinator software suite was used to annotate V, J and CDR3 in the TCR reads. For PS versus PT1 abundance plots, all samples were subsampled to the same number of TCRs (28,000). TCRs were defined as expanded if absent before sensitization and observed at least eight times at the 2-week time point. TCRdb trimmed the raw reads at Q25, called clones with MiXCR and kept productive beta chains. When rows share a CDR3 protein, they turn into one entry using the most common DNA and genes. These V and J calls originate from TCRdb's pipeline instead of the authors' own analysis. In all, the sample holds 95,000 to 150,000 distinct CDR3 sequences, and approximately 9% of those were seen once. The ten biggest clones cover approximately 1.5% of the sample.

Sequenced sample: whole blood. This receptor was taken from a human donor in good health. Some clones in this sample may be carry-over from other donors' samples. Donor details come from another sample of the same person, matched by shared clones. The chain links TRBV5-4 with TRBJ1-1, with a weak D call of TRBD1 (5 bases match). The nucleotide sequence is TGTGCCAGCAGCATGCCGGGCAGGGAGCACATGAACACTGAAGCTTTCTTT. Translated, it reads CASSMPGREHMNTEAFF.